The sequence of this T cell receptor beta chain was determined in a study of a mutant IDH1 vaccine in newly diagnosed glioma. Study background: Previous care, which was radiotherapy, temozolomide, or both, most often involved both.

Study results and limitations: Alterations occurring in top peripheral T cell clonotypes seemed unrelated to pseudoprogression.

Notes on this clone: Antigen unknown.

Using immunoSEQ multiplex PCR, the repertoire was profiled, and TCRdb retains in-frame clones only, with some absent. The data hold around 78,000 clones, with roughly 85% observed a single time. The time point: week 23, last vaccination. The vaccine gave 300 ug of a 20-mer mutant IDH1 peptide subcutaneously per dose. The germline CDR1 and CDR2 sequences are KGHSH and LQKENI. The CDR3 has 15 amino acids. J gave up 2 bases and V 6 bases, and 7 bases lay outside the gene matches. The chain links TRBV18 to TRBJ1-5; 7 bases agree with TRBD1. This specimen consisted of PBMCs, obtained from a glioma patient whose treatment included an IDH1 peptide vaccine. The receptor's source is a man aged 25 to 40 with glioma. Some clones in this sample may be carry-over from other donors' samples. CDR3 coding DNA: TGTGCCAGCTCCGCAGGGGGTTTCGGCAATCAGCCCCAGCATTTT. It specifies CASSAGGFGNQPQHF.